The 26 T cell receptor beta chains listed next were all sequenced from one sample in a study of T cells after yellow fever vaccination. TCRdb reanalysed the 5' RACE reads using MiXCR and keeps one entry per CDR3 protein. The sample includes 50,000 to 65,000 distinct CDR3 sequences, 6.6% of them seen just once. Source: CD8+ T cells not binding an NS4B(214-222) dextramer, sorted from PBMCs, taken around 45 days after the first yellow fever vaccination. These receptors came from a man in his late teens or twenties who received the YFV17D yellow fever vaccine.

This clonotype was picked up many times. The chain couples TRBV10-3 to TRBJ2-7; 8 nucleotides align to TRBD2. Germline CDR1 ENHRY, CDR2 SYGVKD. The CDR3 covers 14 residues. The V gene end was trimmed by 10 bases and the J gene end by 0 bases; junction bases not matched to a gene: 8. Here the CDR3 DNA reads TGTGCCAGCAGCGGGGGCCGGAGCTCCTACGAGCAGTACGTC. Protein: CASSGGRSSYEQYV.

V usage is TRBV5-6 and J usage is TRBJ2-1, with D hard to call. The CDR3 runs to 18 residues. Trimming left V 4 bases short and J 0 bases short, with 20 bases between. Germline values: CDR1 SGHDT, CDR2 YYEEEE. CDR3 nucleotides: TGTGCCAGCAGCGAATGGGCCAGAAGAAGAAACTCCTACAATGAGCAGTTCTTC. It specifies CASSEWARRRNSYNEQFF. Combining the CDR3 with reference TRBV5-6 and TRBJ2-1 gives the whole variable domain DAGVTQSPTHLIKTRGQQVTLRCSPKSGHDTVSWYQQALGQGPQFIFQYYEEEERQRGNFPDRFSGHQFPNYSSELNVNALLLGDSALYLCASSEWARRRNSYNEQFFGPGTRLTVL.

This clonotype was seen repeatedly, ten times or more. The J gene is TRBJ1-1, the V gene TRBV12-3 or TRBV12-4, with D unclear. The CDR3 is made up of 11 amino acids. V was trimmed by 5 bases and J by 5 bases, leaving 6 bases between them. CDR3 residues: CASSTVTEAFF. The CDR3 bases are TGTGCCAGCAGTACAGTTACTGAAGCTTTCTTT.

At least ten counts were recorded for this clonotype. The CDR3 nucleotides read TGTGCCAGCGGAACTGCTCGCAATGAGCAGTTCTTC. This gives the protein CASGTARNEQFF. The V call is TRBV6-5, the J call TRBJ2-1; no reliable D call. CDR3 length: 12 amino acids. The V end was cut by 8 bases, the J end by 6 bases, with 11 bases between. Germline CDR1 reads MNHEY; CDR2 reads SVGAGI.

This clonotype was seen repeatedly, ten times or more. V gene TRBV11-2 combines with J gene TRBJ2-3; a weak D match, TRBD1 (6 bases). V dropped 4 bases and J dropped 3 bases, with 14 bases sitting between them. There are 15 residues in the CDR3. Germline assignment: CDR1 SGHAT and CDR2 FQNNGV. The CDR3 sequence: CASSSLDRFTDTQYF. The CDR3 DNA follows: TGTGCCAGCAGCTCCCTAGACAGGTTTACAGATACGCAGTATTTT.

This clonotype was seen a handful of times. The chain couples TRBV7-9 to TRBJ2-5; D unresolved. The CDR3 is 15 residues long. Germline CDR1 and CDR2: SEHNR and FQNEAQ (reference sequence). Trimming shortened V by 8 bases and J by 0 bases, and 16 bases separated the two germline ends. CDR3 sequence (DNA): TGTGCCAGCCAATGGCACCCCTCGTACCAAGAGACCCAGTACTTC. Amino acids: CASQWHPSYQETQYF.

The chain couples TRBV5-4 to TRBJ2-7; D may be TRBD1 (6 bases). From germline, CDR1 is SGHNT and CDR2 YYREEE (reference sequence). This CDR3 comprises 15 residues. With 0 bases removed from V and 3 bases from J, the gap between germline ends came to 13 bases. The CDR3 nucleotides are TGTGCCAGCAGCTTGGTTAACGCAGGGGTCTACGAGCAGTACTTC. Its protein is CASSLVNAGVYEQYF.

This clonotype has a handful of counts. The genes are TRBV11-1 and TRBJ2-3; 7 bases match TRBD2. This CDR3 has 18 amino acids. With V trimmed by 4 bases and J by 0 bases, 13 bases remained unmatched. Germline V CDR1 and CDR2: SGHAT, FQDESV (reference sequence). This CDR3 reads CASSSRLAPPPSTDTQYF. The CDR3 nucleotides read TGTGCCAGCAGCTCAAGACTAGCTCCCCCTCCTAGCACAGATACGCAGTATTTT.

The genes are TRBV4-1 and TRBJ2-7; TRBD2 aligns across 7 bases. CDR1 and CDR2 (germline): MGHRA, YSYEKL. This CDR3 comprises 15 residues. The DNA for the CDR3 is TGCGCCAGCAACCAACTGTCGACGGGAGGCTACGAGCAGTACGTC. Its translation is CASNQLSTGGYEQYV.

This clonotype turned up a few times. V and J are TRBV20-1 and TRBJ1-1; tentative D call: TRBD1 (5 bases). The CDR3 sequence is 15 residues long. The germline V gene has CDR1 DFQATT and CDR2 SNEGSKA (reference sequence). V gave up 1 base and J gave up 0 bases, with 12 bases separating them. CDR3 sequence (DNA): TGCAGTGCTAGAGGCGTAGACAGCTTGAACACTGAAGCTTTCTTT. Residues: CSARGVDSLNTEAFF.

This clonotype was counted ten times or more. The chain is built from TRBV3-1 and TRBJ2-1; TRBD1 might be the D (5 bases). In germline, CDR1 is LGHDT, CDR2 YNNKEL (reference sequence). V gave up 1 base and J gave up 1 base, with 8 bases separating them. CDR3 size: 15 residues. In DNA, the CDR3 is TGTGCCAGCAGCCAAGTACAGGTGTCCTACAATGAGCAGTTCTTC. Translated, it gives CASSQVQVSYNEQFF.

In this sample, this clonotype turned up many times. The rearrangement links TRBV7-3 to TRBJ2-5, with 8 bases lining up with TRBD1. The germline V gene has CDR1 SGHTA and CDR2 FQGTGA. The CDR3 is 16 amino acids. Germline trimming cut 4 bases from V and 5 bases from J; bases unmatched to any gene: 12. CDR3 in amino acids: CASSSPGQVKGETQYF. The CDR3 region has the DNA TGTGCCAGCAGCTCACCGGGACAGGTGAAGGGGGAGACCCAGTACTTC.

The table lists this clonotype with a few counts. The gene calls are TRBV4-2 and TRBJ2-1; a possible D gene is TRBD2 (6 bases). This CDR3 region has 15 residues. Germline assignment: CDR1 LGHNA and CDR2 YNFKEQ. The germline V and J ends were trimmed by 4 bases and 2 bases, with 12 bases remaining between them. The CDR3 reads CASSPGDGPYNEQFF. The CDR3, as DNA: TGTGCCAGCAGCCCGGGGGATGGGCCCTACAATGAGCAGTTCTTC.

This clonotype was detected many times. This sequence joins TRBV27 and TRBJ2-3; 11 bases fit TRBD2. Looked up from germline, CDR1 is MNHEY and CDR2 is SMNVEV (reference sequence). This CDR3 region has 14 residues. V lost 5 bases to trimming and J lost 8 bases; unmatched junction nucleotides: 6. The CDR3 DNA follows: TGTGCCAGCAGTCCCTTAGCGGGGGGGCGTACGCAGTATTTT. This encodes CASSPLAGGRTQYF.

The chain recombines TRBV7-2 with TRBJ1-1; D is unclear. Germline CDR1 and CDR2: SGHTA and FQGNSA. The CDR3 covers 12 residues. Deletions cut 3 bases from V and 2 bases from J, with 4 bases between. The CDR3 reads CASSLVNTEAFF. The DNA for the CDR3 is TGTGCCAGCAGCTTGGTTAACACTGAAGCTTTCTTT.

In this sample, this clonotype turned up a few times. The DNA of the CDR3 is TGTGCCAGCACCAAAGGGGGACAGGCGAATTCACCCCTCCACTTT. It translates to CASTKGGQANSPLHF. This chain connects TRBV7-9 to TRBJ1-6; 8 bases align to TRBD1. The CDR3 spans 15 residues. The V and J ends lost 7 bases and 7 bases, in that order; junction bases with no gene match: 9. Germline assignment: CDR1 SEHNR and CDR2 FQNEAQ (reference sequence).

This clonotype was observed a few times. The CDR3 nucleotides read TGTGCCAGCAGCCGGGGACTAGCGGGGGTCTACGAGCAGTACTTC. It encodes CASSRGLAGVYEQYF. J is TRBJ2-7 and V is TRBV12-3 or TRBV12-4; TRBD2 agrees at 14 bases. V gave up 6 bases and J gave up 3 bases; unmatched junction bases: 4. The CDR3 spans 15 residues.

This chain joins TRBV4-3 and TRBJ1-2, with D unclear. Trimming took off 1 base at V and 13 bases at J, with 16 bases between the two ends. The CDR3 length is 13 residues. CDR1 LGHNA and CDR2 YSLEER come from the germline V gene. The CDR3 DNA reads as TGCGCCAGCAGCCAAGGGAAGAGAGCCGCCTTCACCTTC. It codes for CASSQGKRAAFTF.

This clonotype was seen ten or more times. The V and J genes are TRBV7-6 and TRBJ2-3, with no clear D. This CDR3 contains 16 residues. Germline loops: CDR1 SGHVS, CDR2 FNYEAQ. The V end lost 2 bases, the J end lost 4 bases, and 16 bases lay between the germline ends. This chain's CDR3 is CASSLLADMVPDTQYF. Here the CDR3 DNA reads TGTGCCAGCAGCTTACTCGCGGATATGGTTCCAGATACGCAGTATTTT.

Of note for this clonotype: A much larger clonotype is one base distant, so this may be a read error. This rearrangement joins TRBV12-3 or TRBV12-4 to TRBJ1-1; tentatively, D is TRBD1 (6 bases). The CDR3 has 16 residues. This CDR3 is CAISLNTGPLGGEAFF. DNA for the CDR3: TGTGCCATCAGTCTCAATACAGGGCCCCTAGGTGGTGAAGCTTTCTTT.

This clonotype was seen at least ten times. This rearrangement joins TRBV6-6 to TRBJ2-2; D is unresolved. The CDR3 is 13 residues long. The V end lost 2 bases, the J end lost 7 bases, and 8 bases lay between the germline ends. Per the germline V gene, CDR1 is MNHNY and CDR2 is SVGAGI (reference sequence). The CDR3 sequence: CASSYKVVGELFF. Written as DNA, the CDR3 is TGTGCCAGCAGTTACAAGGTGGTCGGGGAGCTGTTTTTT.

This clonotype came up many times. The chain employs TRBV20-1 and TRBJ2-3; the D call may be TRBD1 or TRBD2 (5 bases each). The germline V gene has CDR1 DFQATT and CDR2 SNEGSKA (reference sequence). V lost 0 bases and J 6 bases, leaving 10 bases between the germline ends. CDR3 length: 13 residues. As DNA, the CDR3 is TGCAGTGCTAGAGACGGGGCCCGCGATACGCAGTATTTT. It codes for CSARDGARDTQYF.

The chain recombines TRBV5-1 with TRBJ2-3, with D unresolved. The V gene lost 0 bases and the J gene lost 4 bases, with 6 bases spanning the gap. Germline V gives CDR1 SGHRS, CDR2 YFSETQ. The CDR3 loop spans 13 amino acids. The CDR3 reads CASSLEWADTQYF. The CDR3 DNA reads as TGCGCCAGCAGCTTGGAGTGGGCAGATACGCAGTATTTT.

This clonotype was observed many times. Here the CDR3 reads CASSFWGGKNIQYF. In nucleotides, the CDR3 is TGTGCCAGCAGTTTTTGGGGAGGCAAAAACATTCAGTACTTC. V and J are TRBV12-3 or TRBV12-4 and TRBJ2-4; tentatively, D is TRBD2 (6 bases). CDR3 length: 14 amino acids. V lost 3 bases, J lost 3 bases, and 9 bases lay in between.

There are many counts of this clonotype. V gene TRBV6-1 combines with J gene TRBJ1-1; 9 bases agree with TRBD1. Per the germline V gene, CDR1 is MNHNS and CDR2 is SASEGT. The CDR3 runs to 17 residues. J lost 10 bases, V lost 1 base, and 16 bases had no gene match. The CDR3 DNA sequence: TGTGCCAGCAGTGAAGGGGGACAGGGCCCCACAGGCCCTACAGCTTTCTTT. Encoded protein: CASSEGGQGPTGPTAFF.

This clonotype was counted only a few times. The gene calls are TRBV12-3 or TRBV12-4 and TRBJ2-1, with a possible D match to TRBD1 (5 bases). V was trimmed by 3 bases and J by 5 bases, leaving 11 bases between them. The CDR3 covers 14 residues. CDR3 in amino acids: CASSFAGPNNEQFF. In nucleotides, the CDR3 is TGTGCCAGCAGTTTTGCAGGGCCGAACAATGAGCAGTTCTTC.